This paragraph reports one T cell receptor (beta chain). Its antigen is unidentified. The data derive from a study of cytomegalovirus exposure and HLA in healthy donors. Study results and limitations: Most TCR sequences were uncommon, yet certain public TCRs appeared in many donors. Associated with cytomegalovirus, according to the listing, were around 170 TCR beta chains.

Method: immunoSEQ multiplex PCR; TCRdb's copy keeps in-frame clones and lacks some. The sample contains 200,000 or so clones, 88% of which appear only once. The CDR3 is 15 amino acids. V trimming: 6 bases; J trimming: 5 bases; junction bases outside the gene matches: 10. Germline V lookup: CDR1 SGHTA, CDR2 FQGTGA. The chain recombines TRBV7-3 with TRBJ2-1; 7 bases map to TRBD2. The sequence came from a woman between 18 and 29 years old in good health and CMV-seronegative. What was sequenced was PBMCs. The CDR3 loop is CASRGGTRENNEQFF. CDR3 in DNA: TGTGCCAGCAGGGGGGGGACTCGCGAAAACAATGAGCAGTTCTTC.